A selection of T cell receptor beta chains follows, all from one sample in a study of T cell changes during pregnancy in multiple sclerosis. Some clones are missing from TCRdb's copy, which holds only in-frame ones; the method was immunoSEQ multiplex PCR. This sample has about 69,000 clones; approximately 90% occur once, and the top ten carry approximately 3.4%. This specimen consisted of peripheral blood, obtained before pregnancy. These receptors were collected from a female donor with multiple sclerosis, enrolled in a pregnancy study. Each CDR3 is given with its conserved first and last residue. Each record gives: J gene, V gene, clone size, D gene, CDR3 DNA, CDR3 protein. A D gene is named only where the DNA matches it firmly. Not every row has a clone size; where given, it reads once, few, many or a size class.

>TRBJ1-2|TRBV4-2|.|.
TGTGCCAGCAGGCCAGGTATAAGAGACTATGGCTACACCTTC
CASRPGIRDYGYTF
>TRBJ1-1|TRBV4-2|.|.
TGTGCCAGCAGCCCCGGGACCTTCTCGGGGGGCACTGAAGCTTTCTTT
CASSPGTFSGGTEAFF
>TRBJ1-6|TRBV13|.|TRBD1
TGTGCCAGCAGCTTTAGGGGGCGAGTCTCACCCCTCCACTTT
CASSFRGRVSPLHF
>TRBJ1-5|TRBV30|.|.
TGTGCCCTTGGGGGCCCAGGCAATCAGCCCCAGCATTTT
CALGGPGNQPQHF
>TRBJ2-5|TRBV19|.|TRBD2
TGTGCCAGTAGTTGGACTAGCGGGAGAGAGACCCAGTACTTC
CASSWTSGRETQYF
>TRBJ1-1|TRBV7-2|.|.
TGTGCCAGCGTACAGGGTGTGAACACTGAAGCTTTCTTT
CASVQGVNTEAFF
>TRBJ2-7|TRBV30|.|TRBD2
TGTGCCGGACGGGACTACGACGAGCAGTACTTC
CAGRDYDEQYF
>TRBJ2-1|TRBV6-5|.|.
TGTGCCAGCAGCCCGGGAGACTCCTACAATGAGCAGTTCTTC
CASSPGDSYNEQFF
>TRBJ1-1|TRBV6-5|once|.
TGTGCCAGCAGTTACTCAGGCAGCGTTAACACTGAAGCTTTCTTT
CASSYSGSVNTEAFF
>TRBJ2-3|TRBV5-1|.|.
TGCGCCAGCAGCTTGATCGCAGATACGCAGTATTTT
CASSLIADTQYF
>TRBJ1-5|TRBV2|once|.
TGTGCCAGCAGGCCTGACAGTTATAGCAATCAGCCCCAGCATTTT
CASRPDSYSNQPQHF
>TRBJ2-2|TRBV4-1|.|.
TGCGCCAGCAGCCAAGATTCAGGGGTAATCGGGGAGCTGTTTTTT
CASSQDSGVIGELFF
>TRBJ2-7|TRBV20-1|.|.
TGCAGTGCTAGGGCGGGGTTCGAGCAGTACTTC
CSARAGFEQYF
>TRBJ1-1|TRBV25-1|.|TRBD1
TGTGCCAGCAGTGAAGGACAGGTCACGGCCCCTGAAGCTTTCTTT
CASSEGQVTAPEAFF
>TRBJ2-7|TRBV6-1|.|.
TGTGCCAGCAGTGAAGCGCTTCCGTTAGTCGGGACAACCTACGAGCAGTACTTC
CASSEALPLVGTTYEQYF
>TRBJ1-3|TRBV5-6|.|.
TGTGCCAGCAGCACCCGACAGGCCTCAGGAAACACCATATATTTT
CASSTRQASGNTIYF